This is a list of T cell receptor beta chains from one sample in a study of blood T cell repertoires in COVID-19. Data came from immunoSEQ multiplex PCR; TCRdb stores just in-frame clones and leaves some out. The sample lists about 300,000 clones, approximately 88% occurring once. Sequenced input: peripheral blood. The receptors here all came from a human donor with COVID-19, enrolled during active disease. The donor label of this sample is uncertain. CDR3s include the opening cysteine and the closing phenylalanine or tryptophan. Fields, in order: D gene, J gene, V gene, clone size, CDR3 DNA, CDR3 protein. The D gene is left open where the match is weak. Clone sizes are given selectively: once, few, many, or a class where the clone is expanded.

NA | TRBJ1-6 | TRBV28 | NA | TGTGCCAGCAGTTGGGCAGGGAATAATTCACCCCTCCACTTT | CASSWAGNNSPLHF
NA | TRBJ2-1 | TRBV5-6 | NA | TGTGCCAGCAGCTCTAATGAGCAGTTCTTC | CASSSNEQFF
TRBD1 | TRBJ1-6 | TRBV5-1 | NA | TGCGCCAGCAGCTTGCAGGGACAGGGTGGATTCGATGGTAATTCACCCCTCCACTTT | CASSLQGQGGFDGNSPLHF
TRBD1 | TRBJ1-1 | TRBV5-8 | NA | TGTGCCAGCAGCCCGGGGGACAGGAGATTCACTGAAGCTTTCTTT | CASSPGDRRFTEAFF
NA | TRBJ2-5 | TRBV12-3/TRBV12-4 | NA | TGTGCCAGCAGTTTAGTGGCGGGAGAGACCCAGTACTTC | CASSLVAGETQYF
NA | TRBJ1-4 | TRBV4-3 | NA | TGCGCCAGCAGCCATGATCTGCAGGGTGCAACTAATGAAAAACTGTTTTTT | CASSHDLQGATNEKLFF
TRBD2 | TRBJ2-7 | TRBV5-1 | few | TGCGCCAGCAGCTCCCTAGCGGGAGGAACAGCGGGGCAGTACTTC | CASSSLAGGTAGQYF
TRBD1 | TRBJ2-7 | TRBV11-2 | NA | TGTGCCAGCAGCCCTGGACAGGGGCAGTACTTC | CASSPGQGQYF
NA | TRBJ1-1 | TRBV27 | NA | TGTGCCAGCAGTTTAGGCCGAAGAAACACTGAAGCTTTCTTT | CASSLGRRNTEAFF
TRBD2 | TRBJ2-1 | TRBV7-3 | NA | TGTGCCAGCAGCCCCATAGCGGGAGTGGGCGATGAGCAGTTCTTC | CASSPIAGVGDEQFF
TRBD2 | TRBJ2-7 | TRBV19 | NA | TGTGCCAGTAGTCCGCGTGGGAGCGGGGCTTCCTACGAGCAGTACTTC | CASSPRGSGASYEQYF
NA | TRBJ1-2 | TRBV5-1 | NA | TGCGCCAGCAGTGGGAGCGTCACTAACTATGGCTACACCTTC | CASSGSVTNYGYTF
TRBD1 | TRBJ1-2 | TRBV28 | NA | TGTGCCAGCAGTTTACAGGGGGCTGGCGGCTACACCTTC | CASSLQGAGGYTF
TRBD2 | TRBJ2-6 | TRBV14 | NA | TGTGCCAGCAGCCGTGGACTAGCCCGATACTCTGGGGCCAACGTCCTGACTTTC | CASSRGLARYSGANVLTF
NA | TRBJ2-5 | TRBV5-4 | once | TGTGCCAGCAGCTTGAGGGCGGGATTAGAGACCCAGTACTTC | CASSLRAGLETQYF
TRBD2 | TRBJ2-2 | TRBV6-5 | NA | TGTGCCAGCAATCTAGCGGGAAACACCGGGGAGCTGTTTTTT | CASNLAGNTGELFF
TRBD1 | TRBJ1-5 | TRBV4-1 | NA | TGCGCCAGCAGCCAAGATCCGACAGGGGATAGCAATCAGCCCCAGCATTTT | CASSQDPTGDSNQPQHF
TRBD1 | TRBJ1-2 | TRBV15 | NA | TGTGCCACCAGCAGAGGGACAGGGGGCGACTATGGCTACACCTTC | CATSRGTGGDYGYTF
NA | TRBJ2-7 | TRBV19 | NA | TGTGCCAGTAGTATAGGTGACAAAACCTACGAGCAGTACTTC | CASSIGDKTYEQYF
NA | TRBJ2-7 | TRBV11-2 | NA | TGTGCCAGCAGCTTAGAGGGCCCCGAGCAGTACTTC | CASSLEGPEQYF
TRBD2 | TRBJ2-5 | TRBV30 | NA | TGTGCCTGGAGTGGGGGGACTAGCGGGAAAGTGGAGACCCAGTACTTC | CAWSGGTSGKVETQYF
NA | TRBJ1-1 | TRBV18 | NA | TGTGCCAGCTCACCTCGACAGAGGAACACTGAAGCTTTCTTT | CASSPRQRNTEAFF
TRBD1 | TRBJ2-3 | TRBV10-3 | few | TGTGCCATCAGTGAGCTCAGGGGGCAAGATACGCAGTATTTT | CAISELRGQDTQYF
NA | TRBJ1-5 | TRBV28 | NA | TGTGCCAGCAGTGCCCGGGGGGGTTTTGATCAGCCCCAGCATTTT | CASSARGGFDQPQHF